Reported below is one T cell receptor beta chain. What antigen it recognizes has not been identified. Per-base qualities were not stored, and no clone one base away is much larger. The trial excluded patients who had a history of autoimmune disease or were on systemic immunosuppression. Peripheral blood for TCR sequencing was collected from all dose cohorts at baseline, on cycle 4 day 1, and on cycle 7 day 1. Samples came from an open-label, multicenter, first-in-human phase I dose-escalation trial of ivuxolimab. Adults with locally advanced or metastatic head and neck squamous cell, hepatocellular, melanoma or renal cell carcinoma were enrolled in the trial. Before TCR sequencing, CD4+ T cells and CD8+ T cells were sorted from peripheral blood as separate populations. This entry comes from a study of OX40 agonist ivuxolimab in advanced cancers. Regarding the research as a whole: The costimulatory receptor OX40 (CD134) was targeted by ivuxolimab, a fully human IgG2 agonistic monoclonal antibody. Intravenous ivuxolimab was administered to patients every 2 weeks at six dose levels: 0.01, 0.1, 0.3, 1.5, 3 and 10 mg/kg. Among the approximately 54 dose-escalation patients, around 19 had hepatocellular carcinoma, around 15 melanoma, 9 renal cell carcinoma and 9 head and neck cancer. A male proportion of roughly 80% and a mean age of 60 years, ranging from roughly 23 to 90, were recorded for the dose-escalation cohort. Patients were allowed to have had prior anti-PD-1, anti-PD-L1 or anti-CTLA-4 therapy, and approximately 40% of the dose-escalation patients had been treated with checkpoint inhibitors. Partial responses occurred in three dose-escalation patients, of whom one had hepatocellular carcinoma and two had cutaneous melanoma. The purpose of peripheral TCRbeta sequencing was to test whether ivuxolimab changed TCR sequence diversity and led to clonal T-cell expansion. The monotherapy dose-escalation portion (N of about 50 patients) of the phase I ivuxolimab trial is reported in the paper. Overall results and qualifications from the work: After ivuxolimab, CD8+ T cells had more expanded clones than CD4+ T cells on average. The antigen specificity of the peripheral T cells that underwent clonal expansion was not determined. At doses of 0.1 to 3.0 mg/kg, clonal expansion of both CD4+ and CD8+ T cells in blood was seen between baseline and week 6. Low levels of normalized T-cell clonal expansion were also shown by some nonresponding patients. Partial responders in the 0.1-3.0 mg/kg groups had among the lowest normalized peripheral clonal expansion, especially among CD8+ T cells.

V is shortened by 0 bases, J by 7 bases, and the region joining them spans 6 bases. The cysteine opens and the phenylalanine closes a CDR3 of 13 amino acids. Only the CDR3 DNA stays, 39 bases, in frame from base 1. CDR1 and CDR2, per the germline V gene, are MNHEY and SVGAGI. Genomic DNA was extracted from sorted cells for sequencing of the TCRbeta CDR3 region. TCRbeta CDR3 regions were sequenced using the immunoSEQ Assay. Imported from immuneACCESS, the table was reduced by TCRdb to in-frame sequences with V and J called. These copies leave out some clones; in studies compared against another copy, an unresolved V gene accounts for under half, and the cause of the remainder is not known. The sample contains about 38,000 clones, approximately 92% of them found a single time. Clones ranked in the top ten supply 8% to 10% of the sample.

The chain links TRBV6-5 with TRBJ2-2; the D gene is unclear. This TCR came from an adult with an advanced solid tumor such as melanoma, head and neck, liver or kidney cancer. The specimen comprised CD4+ or CD8+ T cells sorted from blood, sampled in a trial of the OX40 agonist ivuxolimab. For the CDR3, the sequence is CASSYSEFGELFF. The DNA is as follows: TGTGCCAGCAGTTACTCGGAATTCGGGGAGCTGTTTTTT.